The 5 T cell receptor beta chains listed next were all sequenced from one sample in a study of OX40 agonist ivuxolimab in advanced cancers. Here immunoSEQ multiplex PCR was the method, and the copy in TCRdb shows in-frame clones only, minus some. The top ten clones hold around 3.9% of a sample with around 40,000 clones, roughly 78% of them seen once. Sequences were derived from CD4+ or CD8+ T cells sorted from blood, sampled in a trial of the OX40 agonist ivuxolimab. These TCRs come from an adult with an advanced solid tumor such as melanoma, head and neck, liver or kidney cancer.

The V call is TRBV1, the J call TRBJ1-5. TRBV1 is a listed pseudogene. CDR3 size: 18 residues. CDR3 sequence reads: CTSSHRESEEHSNQPQHF. The CDR3 region has the DNA TGCACCAGCAGCCACCGTGAGAGCGAAGAGCATAGCAATCAGCCCCAGCATTTT.

CDR3 sequence reads: CASSPGTAYEQYF. CDR3 nucleotides: TGTGCCAGCAGCCCGGGGACAGCCTACGAGCAGTACTTC. The chain recombines TRBV6-5 with TRBJ2-7; TRBD1 matches 7 bases. There are 13 residues in the CDR3. Germline assignment: CDR1 MNHEY and CDR2 SVGAGI. Germline trimming cut 6 bases from V and 2 bases from J; bases unmatched to any gene: 4.

The genes are TRBV5-1 and TRBJ2-2, with TRBD1 as a possible D gene (6 bases). The CDR3 is 15 amino acids. Germline V CDR1 and CDR2: SGHRS, YFSETQ. V was cut by 4 bases and J by 5 bases, with 15 bases left in between. CDR3 DNA sequence: TGCGCCAGCAGCCGAACGACAGGTGGAACCGGGGAGCTGTTTTTT. It is translated as CASSRTTGGTGELFF.

V is TRBV30 and J is TRBJ1-3; tentative D call: TRBD1 (6 bases). CDR3 length equals 15 residues. V dropped 0 bases and J dropped 4 bases, with 13 bases sitting between them. The V gene's germline CDR1 is GTSNPN and CDR2 SVGIG (reference sequence). For the CDR3, the DNA is TGTGCCTGGAGTGTACAGGGATCGGGGGGAAACACCATATATTTT. Translating gives CAWSVQGSGGNTIYF.

The chain carries TRBV6-1 and TRBJ1-3, with D uncertain. The CDR3 covers 14 residues. Germline V gene lookup returns CDR1 MNHNS and CDR2 SASEGT. V lost 3 bases, J lost 0 bases, and 6 bases lay in between. The CDR3 protein is CASSDNVSGNTIYF. CDR3 bases: TGTGCCAGCAGTGATAACGTCTCTGGAAACACCATATATTTT.